This TCR beta chain was observed in a study of T cells in Graves' hyperthyroidism and ophthalmopathy. Disease duration was under 3 months in the ophthalmopathy patients, who also had a Clinical Activity Score of at least 3 and a NOSPECS grade of at least 4. Uncontrolled infection, other autoimmune disease, pregnancy or lactation led to exclusion. Based on clinical symptoms, serum thyroxine and TRAb, thyroid ultrasound and orbital computed tomography, diagnoses were reached. This clonotype was seen at least ten times. TCR beta CDR3 regions were amplified from RNA transcripts. The HTBI primer set served for first-round RT-PCR of the TCR CDR3. Via MiXCR, TCRdb re-called the multiplex PCR reads, giving one row per CDR3 protein. The sample lists about 640,000 distinct CDR3 sequences; roughly 15% were seen once. V gave up 4 bases and J gave up 5 bases; unmatched junction bases: 13. The germline CDR1 and CDR2 sequences are DFQATT and SNEGSKA (reference sequence). This CDR3 contains 15 residues.

The TCR was taken from a woman aged 45-60 years with Graves' ophthalmopathy. Sequenced sample: blood. This rearrangement joins TRBV20-1 to TRBJ2-5, with 7 bases that match TRBD2. CDR3: CSATRDPGGRETQYF. The DNA of the CDR3 is TGCAGTGCTACCCGGGACCCGGGGGGACGTGAGACCCAGTACTTC.